The 27 T cell receptor beta chains in this list originate from one sample, sequenced in a study of PD-L1 blockade in urothelial cancer. Profiled with immunoSEQ multiplex PCR; TCRdb holds only in-frame clones, not every one. This sample carries 48,000 or so clones, 70% to 90% of them seen once, and the ten largest clones take under 15%. Time point reported: pretreatment peripheral blood. The sequencing here drew on PBMCs, taken around atezolizumab (anti-PD-L1) treatment. Receptor source: a woman aged 55-69 years with urothelial cancer.

V and J are TRBV11-2 and TRBJ2-1; 8 nucleotides agree with TRBD2. J gave up 2 bases and V 4 bases, and 7 bases lay outside the gene matches. This CDR3 region has 16 residues. The germline V gene has CDR1 SGHAT and CDR2 FQNNGV. CDR3 amino acids: CASSSVGLGTYNEQFF. For the CDR3, the DNA is TGTGCCAGCAGCTCTGTGGGACTAGGGACCTACAATGAGCAGTTCTTC. The whole variable domain, remainder taken from reference TRBV11-2 and TRBJ2-1, is EAGVAQSPRYKIIEKRQSVAFWCNPISGHATLYWYQQILGQGPKLLIQFQNNGVVDDSQLPKDRFSAERLKGVDSTLKIQPAKLEDSAVYLCASSSVGLGTYNEQFFGPGTRLTVL.

This clone occurred once. The V call is TRBV5-8, the J call TRBJ2-3; a possible D gene is TRBD1 (5 bases). The V end was cut by 4 bases, the J end by 4 bases, with 19 bases between. The germline CDR1 and CDR2 sequences are SGHTS and YDEGEE. The CDR3 covers 16 residues. This CDR3 is CASSPRTTGGADTQYF. Written as DNA, the CDR3 is TGTGCCAGCAGCCCAAGGACAACCGGTGGTGCAGATACGCAGTATTTT.

V usage is TRBV7-2 and J usage is TRBJ2-7; no clear D. V was pared by 2 bases and J by 6 bases, with 14 bases between. The CDR3 is made up of 14 amino acids. Germline CDR1 and CDR2: SGHTA and FQGNSA. The CDR3 reads CASSLWFYRSEQYF. The CDR3 DNA is TGTGCCAGCAGCTTATGGTTCTACCGGAGCGAGCAGTACTTC.

The chain employs TRBV27 and TRBJ2-6; possibly TRBD1 for D (6 bases). The CDR3 has 18 residues. Germline V CDR1 and CDR2: MNHEY, SMNVEV (reference sequence). V dropped 6 bases and J dropped 0 bases, with 18 bases sitting between them. DNA for the CDR3: TGTGCCAGCAGCCGACAGGCGTTACCTCGCTCTGGGGCCAACGTCCTGACTTTC. Its translation: CASSRQALPRSGANVLTF. Based on the CDR3 plus reference TRBV27 and TRBJ2-6, the full variable domain is EAQVTQNPRYLITVTGKKLTVTCSQNMNHEYMSWYRQDPGLGLRQIYYSMNVEVTDKGDVPEGYKVSRKEKRNFPLILESPSPNQTSLYFCASSRQALPRSGANVLTFGAGSRLTVL.

V and J are TRBV10-3 and TRBJ1-4; no clear D. V gave up 2 bases and J gave up 3 bases, with 13 bases separating them. The CDR3 has 16 amino acids. The germline V gene encodes CDR1 ENHRY and CDR2 SYGVKD. As DNA, the CDR3 is TGTGCCATCAGTGAGCTAGCAAGCACATCTAATGAAAAACTGTTTTTT. It encodes CAISELASTSNEKLFF.

The chain links TRBV7-2 to TRBJ1-5; D unresolved. Between the trimmed V and J ends, which lost 2 bases and 3 bases, there was a span of 2 bases. Germline V gene data show CDR1 as SGHTA and CDR2 as FQGNSA. The CDR3 is made up of 12 amino acids. In DNA form, the CDR3 reads TGTGCCAGCAGCTTATACAATCAGCCCCAGCATTTT. This codes for CASSLYNQPQHF.

CDR3 nucleotides: TGTGCCAGCTCCAGGGTCGGCTACACCTTC. This gives the protein CASSRVGYTF. The chain combines TRBV28 with TRBJ1-2, with D tentatively TRBD1 (5 bases). Trimming took off 8 bases at V and 8 bases at J, with 9 bases between the two ends. Germline values: CDR1 MDHEN, CDR2 SYDVKM. This CDR3 region has 10 residues.

The J gene is TRBJ1-2, the V gene TRBV2; the D is unclear. The CDR3 is 15 residues long. CDR1 SNHLY and CDR2 FYNNEI come from the germline V gene. V gave up 4 bases and J gave up 7 bases, with 19 bases separating them. CDR3 nucleotides: TGTGCCAGCAGTGCTGGGAGGTCCCCTAGTCGTGGCTACACCTTC. Residues: CASSAGRSPSRGYTF.

V gene TRBV7-3 combines with J gene TRBJ1-2; D gene uncertain. Germline-derived CDR1 and CDR2 are SGHTA and FQGTGA. This CDR3 is 13 amino acids long. Trimming took off 2 bases at V and 7 bases at J, with 11 bases between the two ends. The CDR3 DNA is TGTGCCAGCAGCTTACGCGCGGGGAGTGGCTACACCTTC. Translation: CASSLRAGSGYTF. The full variable domain, with the rest looked up from reference TRBV7-3 and TRBJ1-2, is GAGVSQTPSNKVTEKGKYVELRCDPISGHTALYWYRQSLGQGPEFLIYFQGTGAADDSGLPNDRFFAVRPEGSVSTLKIQRTERGDSAVYLCASSLRAGSGYTFGSGTRLTVV.

The chain has TRBV18 and TRBJ2-7; D is undetermined. V was shortened by 1 base and J by 3 bases, with 10 bases between the two germline ends. CDR1 and CDR2 from the germline V gene are KGHSH and LQKENI. This CDR3 has 14 amino acids. CDR3 DNA sequence: TGTGCCAGCTCACCACGTGCTAGTAACTACGAGCAGTACTTC. Its protein is CASSPRASNYEQYF.

This clone was found a few times. The chain is built from TRBV7-9 and TRBJ1-1, with D unclear. This CDR3 has 13 residues. From germline, CDR1 is SEHNR and CDR2 FQNEAQ (reference sequence). V gave up 5 bases and J gave up 6 bases, with 13 bases separating them. This chain's CDR3 is CASSRREAAEAFF. CDR3 DNA: TGTGCCAGCAGCCGGAGGGAGGCGGCTGAAGCTTTCTTT.

V usage is TRBV28 and J usage is TRBJ2-1, with D maybe TRBD2 (5 bases). V lost 3 bases to trimming and J lost 4 bases, with 25 bases between them. There are 19 residues in the CDR3. CDR1 MDHEN and CDR2 SYDVKM come from the germline V gene. The CDR3 loop reads CASSFGFSYYLAVYNEQFF. In nucleotides, the CDR3 is TGTGCCAGCAGTTTCGGGTTTAGTTATTATCTAGCAGTTTACAATGAGCAGTTCTTC.

The genes are TRBV15 and TRBJ1-2, with no clear D. The CDR3 runs to 14 residues. Germline loops: CDR1 LNHNV, CDR2 YYDKDF (reference sequence). V dropped 2 bases and J dropped 0 bases, with 7 bases sitting between them. The DNA for the CDR3 is TGTGCCACCAGCAGACAGGAACCTAACTATGGCTACACCTTC. Translation gives CATSRQEPNYGYTF.

This clone appeared a single time. V gene TRBV7-6 combines with J gene TRBJ2-2, with 8 positions matching TRBD2. Germline lookup yields CDR1 SGHVS and CDR2 FNYEAQ. J was trimmed by 5 bases and V by 1 base; bases with no gene match: 3. The CDR3 extends over 15 amino acids. CDR3 coding DNA: TGTGCCAGCAGCTTAGGAACTAGCGGAACCGGGGAGCTGTTTTTT. It specifies CASSLGTSGTGELFF.

This clone is termed medium-sized. J is TRBJ2-3 and V is TRBV7-9, with 7 bases that match TRBD2. The germline gives CDR1 SEHNR, CDR2 FQNEAQ (reference sequence). Trimming cost V 5 bases and J 6 bases; bases outside gene matches: 8. The CDR3 has 14 residues. DNA of the CDR3: TGTGCCAGCAGCCCGTGGACTAGTACTGATACGCAGTATTTT. This sequence encodes CASSPWTSTDTQYF. The full variable domain, with the rest looked up from reference TRBV7-9 and TRBJ2-3, is DTGVSQNPRHKITKRGQNVTFRCDPISEHNRLYWYRQTLGQGPEFLTYFQNEAQLEKSRLLSDRFSAERPKGSFSTLEIQRTEQGDSAMYLCASSPWTSTDTQYFGPGTRLTVL.

V is TRBV7-9 and J is TRBJ2-4; D is perhaps TRBD2 (5 bases). Trimming took 0 bases from V and 3 from J, leaving 6 bases between them. CDR3 length: 14 amino acids. CDR1 and CDR2 from the germline V gene are SEHNR and FQNEAQ (reference sequence). The CDR3 nucleotides are TGTGCCAGCAGCTTAGCGGGGAGCAAAAACATTCAGTACTTC. Translated: CASSLAGSKNIQYF.

This chain uses TRBV2 with TRBJ1-1, with a weak D call TRBD1 (5 bases). Germline V gene sequence: CDR1 SNHLY, CDR2 FYNNEI. The V gene lost 9 bases and the J gene lost 0 bases, with 17 bases spanning the gap. The CDR3 has 15 amino acids. The CDR3 spells CARSEGSSVNTEAFF. The CDR3 nucleotides read TGTGCCAGATCGGAGGGGAGTAGTGTGAACACTGAAGCTTTCTTT.

V usage is TRBV28 and J usage is TRBJ1-3, with D hard to call. CDR3 length equals 17 residues. With 6 bases removed from V and 3 bases from J, the gap between germline ends came to 21 bases. Per germline, CDR1 MDHEN and CDR2 SYDVKM. CDR3 nucleotides: TGTGCCAGCAGCCACCTGCAACTGGGCCCTCGTGGAAACACCATATATTTT. Its protein is CASSHLQLGPRGNTIYF. Full variable domain (outside the CDR3, taken from reference TRBV28 and TRBJ1-3): DVKVTQSSRYLVKRTGEKVFLECVQDMDHENMFWYRQDPGLGLRLIYFSYDVKMKEKGDIPEGYSVSREKKERFSLILESASTNQTSMYLCASSHLQLGPRGNTIYFGEGSWLTVV.

The rearrangement links TRBV9 to TRBJ1-2; TRBD1 might be the D (6 bases). V lost 3 bases to trimming and J lost 4 bases, with 22 bases between them. Germline assignment: CDR1 SGDLS and CDR2 YYNGEE. The CDR3 is 17 residues long. The CDR3 spells CASSGIPRDRDTYGYTF. Written as DNA, the CDR3 is TGTGCCAGCAGCGGAATCCCCCGGGACCGGGACACCTATGGCTACACCTTC.

The chain employs TRBV7-6 and TRBJ2-3; the match to TRBD2 covers 13 bases. Trimming at V came to 5 bases and at J to 4 bases, leaving 3 bases not matched to a gene. This CDR3 comprises 15 residues. The germline V gene has CDR1 SGHVS and CDR2 FNYEAQ. The CDR3 DNA follows: TGTGCCAGCAGCCAACTAGCGGGAGGGCCAGATACGCAGTATTTT. Translated, it gives CASSQLAGGPDTQYF. The whole variable domain, filled in from reference TRBV7-6 and TRBJ2-3, reads GAGVSQSPRYKVTKRGQDVALRCDPISGHVSLYWYRQALGQGPEFLTYFNYEAQQDKSGLPNDRFSAERPEGSISTLTIQRTEQRDSAMYRCASSQLAGGPDTQYFGPGTRLTVL.

J is TRBJ2-2 and V is TRBV7-2; D is unresolved. CDR1 is SGHTA, CDR2 FQGNSA, per germline. This CDR3 comprises 16 residues. The V end was cut by 5 bases, the J end by 4 bases, with 17 bases between. This CDR3 is CASSSRVGVSTGELFF. DNA of the CDR3: TGTGCCAGCAGCAGCCGGGTAGGAGTGAGCACCGGGGAGCTGTTTTTT.

The genes are TRBV5-4 and TRBJ1-2; D uncertain. Germline V CDR1 and CDR2: SGHNT, YYREEE (reference sequence). V was clipped by 3 bases and J by 8 bases, with 17 bases between them. This CDR3 has 14 amino acids. CDR3 region: CASSSGGRAEGYTF. The CDR3 DNA follows: TGTGCCAGCAGCTCAGGAGGGAGGGCGGAAGGCTACACCTTC.

V usage is TRBV27 and J usage is TRBJ2-7, with a tentative D call TRBD1 (6 bases). The V and J ends lost 7 bases and 2 bases respectively, with 12 bases between them. The germline gives CDR1 MNHEY, CDR2 SMNVEV (reference sequence). This CDR3 is built from 13 residues. DNA of the CDR3: TGTGCCAGCACACCGGGACATACCTACGAGCAGTACTTC. It encodes CASTPGHTYEQYF.

The chain has TRBV27 and TRBJ2-7; D perhaps matches TRBD1 (6 bases). The CDR3 is made up of 15 amino acids. The germline V gene has CDR1 MNHEY and CDR2 SMNVEV (reference sequence). The V and J ends lost 5 bases and 0 bases respectively, with 14 bases between them. CDR3 bases: TGTGCCAGCAGTCGGGCCGCGACAGGCTCCTACGAGCAGTACTTC. This sequence encodes CASSRAATGSYEQYF.

The genes are TRBV27 and TRBJ2-5; 10 bases fit TRBD1. This CDR3 is 14 amino acids long. V was clipped by 6 bases and J by 6 bases; unmatched bases: 7. Germline values: CDR1 MNHEY, CDR2 SMNVEV (reference sequence). In DNA, the CDR3 is TGTGCCAGCAGGGGGGGACAGGGGATACAGACCCAGTACTTC. It is translated as CASRGGQGIQTQYF.

V usage is TRBV7-3 and J usage is TRBJ1-2; possibly TRBD1 for D (6 bases). The CDR3 has 14 amino acids. Between the trimmed V and J ends, which lost 0 bases and 6 bases, there was a span of 11 bases. The germline V gene has CDR1 SGHTA and CDR2 FQGTGA. The CDR3 coding sequence is TGTGCCAGCAGCTTAACGGTGGCAGGGGATGGCTACACCTTC. It specifies CASSLTVAGDGYTF. The full variable domain, its missing parts supplied by reference TRBV7-3 and TRBJ1-2, is GAGVSQTPSNKVTEKGKYVELRCDPISGHTALYWYRQSLGQGPEFLIYFQGTGAADDSGLPNDRFFAVRPEGSVSTLKIQRTERGDSAVYLCASSLTVAGDGYTFGSGTRLTVV.

The chain uses TRBV5-1 and TRBJ1-2; possibly TRBD1 for D (5 bases). Germline CDR1 is SGHRS and CDR2 is YFSETQ. The CDR3 covers 13 residues. Trimming cost V 5 bases and J 5 bases, with 13 bases left between them. CDR3: CASSVTESYGYTF. CDR3 coding DNA: TGCGCCAGCAGTGTGACAGAGAGTTATGGCTACACCTTC.